This is a list of T cell receptor beta chains from one sample in a study of T-cell reconstitution after alpha-beta-depleted transplantation in children. TCRdb reanalysed the PCR reads using MiXCR and keeps one entry per CDR3 protein. The sample lists some 240,000 distinct CDR3 sequences, 12% seen once, with over 2.5% in the top ten. Sequencing used PBMCs from the stem cell graft donor, obtained from the stem cell graft. The receptors derive from a human donor who donated a stem cell graft to a child with acute lymphoblastic leukemia. CDR3s include the opening cysteine and the closing phenylalanine or tryptophan. The D gene is left open where the match is weak.

v_call d_call cdr3_aa
TRBV10-3 - CAISEARRGYEQYF
TRBV18 - CASSPRIGEQYF
TRBV27 - CASSLSGRYNEQFF
TRBV9 - CASSLLLRGPADTQYF
TRBV14 TRBD1 CASSQEPGQGAFEQYF
TRBV5-1 TRBD1 CASSFQGATEAFF
TRBV13 TRBD2 CASSSGLAATTDTQYF
TRBV4-2 - CASSPRFWLTGLSNQPQHF
TRBV7-6 - CASSLGNGRSETQYF
TRBV18 - CASSPPMTGELFF